This TCR beta chain was captured in a study of Ad26.COV2.S vaccination and SARS-CoV-2 variants. Across the whole study: Intramuscular Ad26.COV2.S doses were given once or twice, 56 days apart.

The CDR3 extends over 17 amino acids. Treatment defined: roughly 18 received Ad26.COV2.S at low or high dose, single or two shots; about 5 received placebo; per-sample allocation not given. On day 63 after the first injection, vaccine and placebo recipients gave samples. A Boston donor was an adult aged 18-55 years. Vaccine was an Ad26 vector expressing Wuhan-strain SARS-CoV-2 spike. The data were produced by immunoSEQ multiplex PCR, yet TCRdb's version contains in-frame clones alone and is incomplete. The table shows about 390,000 clones, with around 93% occurring only once. The chain is built from TRBV12-1 and TRBJ2-2; TRBD2, as called in the table, went unchecked against the DNA. TRBV12-1 is a documented pseudogene. The receptor comes from a person between 18 and 60 years old who received the Ad26.COV2.S COVID-19 vaccine or a placebo. This sample comprised peripheral blood, obtained in a trial of Ad26.COV2.S vaccine versus placebo. The CDR3 region has the DNA TGTGCCAGCAGCTGCCAATCTGGGACTAGACGGACCGGGGAGCTGTTTTTT. Protein product: CASSCQSGTRRTGELFF.